The rows below give T cell receptor beta chains drawn from one sample of a study of blood T cell repertoires in COVID-19. Profiled with immunoSEQ multiplex PCR; TCRdb holds only in-frame clones, not every one. In the table there are about 100,000 clones, approximately 81% of which are singletons. Sequencing used peripheral blood. The receptor source for this set is a woman aged 70-85 years with active or convalescent COVID-19. The CDR3 runs from the conserved cysteine through the conserved F or W. The order of the fields is V gene, J gene, CDR3 protein.

V: TRBV7-6
J: TRBJ2-2
CDR3: CASSTPGQGSLSGELFF

V: TRBV6-4
J: TRBJ2-5
CDR3: CARSVIPYQETQYF

V: TRBV28
J: TRBJ1-2
CDR3: CASSPAAQGYGYTF

V: TRBV5-6
J: TRBJ2-5
CDR3: CASSPGKQETQYF

V: TRBV7-2
J: TRBJ2-7
CDR3: CASSWGQVSYEQYF

V: TRBV7-2
J: TRBJ1-2
CDR3: CASSTRQGKGYTF

V: TRBV28
J: TRBJ2-7
CDR3: CATAGPSGSDEQYF

V: TRBV19
J: TRBJ2-3
CDR3: CASSLRTSGYSTDTQYF

V: TRBV19
J: TRBJ1-2
CDR3: CASSTTWGGNGYTF

V: TRBV2
J: TRBJ2-3
CDR3: CASSQGLGTQYF

V: TRBV7-9
J: TRBJ2-7
CDR3: CASSNSGGNEQYF

V: TRBV19
J: TRBJ2-1
CDR3: CASSGTSGREQFF

V: TRBV28
J: TRBJ1-2
CDR3: CASSFDRGYGYTF

V: TRBV11-2
J: TRBJ2-7
CDR3: CASSSWDLRAYEQYF

V: TRBV19
J: TRBJ1-5
CDR3: CASRTGTGGNQPQHF

V: TRBV2
J: TRBJ2-1
CDR3: CASSERAGDYNEQFF

V: TRBV5-4
J: TRBJ2-5
CDR3: CASSLGGSQETQYF

V: TRBV6-5
J: TRBJ1-1
CDR3: CASTLGPNTEAFF

V: TRBV7-2
J: TRBJ2-7
CDR3: CASSLYRAYEQYF

V: TRBV3-1/TRBV3-2
J: TRBJ1-2
CDR3: CASSQDPSSYGYTF

V: TRBV18
J: TRBJ2-7
CDR3: CASSAPGTSGYEQYF

V: TRBV5-4
J: TRBJ1-1
CDR3: CASSLNSGGTEAFF

V: TRBV5-5
J: TRBJ2-7
CDR3: CASSRDYRTYEQYF

V: TRBV28
J: TRBJ1-2
CDR3: CASTRGGTGSHYGYTF